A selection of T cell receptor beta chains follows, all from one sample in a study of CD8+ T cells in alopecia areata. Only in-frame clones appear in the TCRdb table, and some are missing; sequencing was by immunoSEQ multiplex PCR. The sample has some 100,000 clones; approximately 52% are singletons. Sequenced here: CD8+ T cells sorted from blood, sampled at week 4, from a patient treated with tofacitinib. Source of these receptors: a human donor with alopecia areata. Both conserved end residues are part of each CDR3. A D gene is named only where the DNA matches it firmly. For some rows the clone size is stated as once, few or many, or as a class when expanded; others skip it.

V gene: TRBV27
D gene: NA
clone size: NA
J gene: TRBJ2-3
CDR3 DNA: TGTGCCAGCAATTTTACTGTTACAGATACGCAGTATTTT
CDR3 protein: CASNFTVTDTQYF

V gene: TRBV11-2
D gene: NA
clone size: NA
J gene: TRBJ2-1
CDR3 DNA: TGTGCCAGCAGCTTGATCGACAATGAGCAGTTCTTC
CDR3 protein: CASSLIDNEQFF

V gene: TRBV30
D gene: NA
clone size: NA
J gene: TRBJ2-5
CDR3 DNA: TGTGCCTGGAGTCTCCGGGACAAAGAGACCCAGTACTTC
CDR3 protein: CAWSLRDKETQYF

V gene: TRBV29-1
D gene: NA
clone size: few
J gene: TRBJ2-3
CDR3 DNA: TGCAGCCTCACCCCCACTTCCCGAAGCACAGATACGCAGTATTTT
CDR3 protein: CSLTPTSRSTDTQYF

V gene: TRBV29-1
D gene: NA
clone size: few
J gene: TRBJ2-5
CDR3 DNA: TGCAGCTCACGACTGGCAGCTCAAGAGACCCAGTACTTC
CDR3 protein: CSSRLAAQETQYF

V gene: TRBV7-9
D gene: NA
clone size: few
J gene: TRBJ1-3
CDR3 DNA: TGTGCCAGCAGCCGCCTCAACTCTGGAAACACCATATATTTT
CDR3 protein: CASSRLNSGNTIYF

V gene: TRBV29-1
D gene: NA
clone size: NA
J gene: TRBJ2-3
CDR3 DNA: TGCAGCGTTGAAGGAACCCGACGCACAGATACGCAGTATTTT
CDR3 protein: CSVEGTRRTDTQYF

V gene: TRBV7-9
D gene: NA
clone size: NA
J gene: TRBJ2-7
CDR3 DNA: TGTGCCAGCAGCTTAGGCTCCTACGAGCAGTACTTC
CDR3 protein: CASSLGSYEQYF

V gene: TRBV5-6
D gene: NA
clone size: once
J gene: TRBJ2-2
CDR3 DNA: TGTGCCAGCAGCGCTTGGACAGCCGGGGAGCTGTTTTTT
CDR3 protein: CASSAWTAGELFF

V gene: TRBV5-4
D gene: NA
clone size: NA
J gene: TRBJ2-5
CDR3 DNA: TGTGCCAGCAGCTTAGCAGGTCTCCAAGAGACCCAGTACTTC
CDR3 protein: CASSLAGLQETQYF

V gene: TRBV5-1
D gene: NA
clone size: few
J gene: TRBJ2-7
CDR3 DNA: TGCGCCAGCAGCTTGGACCGAACCTACGAGCAGTACTTC
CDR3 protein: CASSLDRTYEQYF

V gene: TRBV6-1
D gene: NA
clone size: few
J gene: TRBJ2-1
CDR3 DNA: TGTGCCAGTGAATTTGCTGATCACAATGAGCAGTTCTTC
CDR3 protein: CASEFADHNEQFF

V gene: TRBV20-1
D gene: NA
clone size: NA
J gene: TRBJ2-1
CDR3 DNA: TGCAGTGCCACCATAGGGGATGAGCAGTTCTTC
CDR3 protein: CSATIGDEQFF

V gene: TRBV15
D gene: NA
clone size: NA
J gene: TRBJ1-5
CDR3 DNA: TGTGCCACCAGCAGAGACGGGGACGCGGAGCCCCAGCATTTT
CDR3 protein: CATSRDGDAEPQHF